These T cell receptor beta chains were read from a single sample in a study of cytomegalovirus exposure and HLA in healthy donors. Clones were read by immunoSEQ multiplex PCR, and TCRdb kept only the in-frame ones, dropping some. The sample includes some 120,000 clones, about 79% of them seen just once. The specimen sequenced was PBMCs. These receptors all stem from a human donor in good health. CDR3s include the opening cysteine and the closing phenylalanine or tryptophan. A D gene is named only where the DNA matches it firmly. Clone size is not always given. Where it is, it says once, few, many or a class for expanded clones.

J: TRBJ2-7
V: TRBV14
D: NA
size: NA
DNA: TGTGCCAGCAGCCAAGGGAGGGGTGGGTTCTCCTACGAGCAGTACTTC
CDR3: CASSQGRGGFSYEQYF

J: TRBJ2-1
V: TRBV7-2
D: TRBD2
size: NA
DNA: TGTGCCAGCAGCTTATGGGGGGGTTCGGGCAATGAGCAGTTCTTC
CDR3: CASSLWGGSGNEQFF

J: TRBJ2-3
V: TRBV30
D: NA
size: once
DNA: TGTGCCTGGAGTGTCAGGGGCACAGATACGCAGTATTTT
CDR3: CAWSVRGTDTQYF

J: TRBJ1-3
V: TRBV11-3
D: TRBD1
size: NA
DNA: TGTGCCAGCAGCTTCGGGACAGGGGGACCTGGAAACACCATATATTTT
CDR3: CASSFGTGGPGNTIYF

J: TRBJ2-1
V: TRBV10-1
D: NA
size: NA
DNA: TGCGCCAGCAGTGACCATTCAGCGGATACCTACAATGAGCAGTTCTTC
CDR3: CASSDHSADTYNEQFF

J: TRBJ2-3
V: TRBV4-1
D: TRBD2
size: NA
DNA: TGCGCCAGCAGCCGCATACCGGGACTAGCGAATGCGCAGTATTTT
CDR3: CASSRIPGLANAQYF

J: TRBJ1-1
V: TRBV7-9
D: NA
size: few
DNA: TGTGCCAGCAGCTTTAGTGATGAAGCTTTCTTT
CDR3: CASSFSDEAFF

J: TRBJ1-4
V: TRBV7-8
D: TRBD1
size: NA
DNA: TGTGCCAGCAGCCCCAGGACCTCGCCCGGGACAGTCACTAATGAAAAACTGTTTTTT
CDR3: CASSPRTSPGTVTNEKLFF

J: TRBJ2-7
V: TRBV6-5
D: NA
size: NA
DNA: TGTGCCAGCAGACACGGGGGTTACGAGCAGTACTTC
CDR3: CASRHGGYEQYF

J: TRBJ2-3
V: TRBV5-6
D: NA
size: once
DNA: TGTGCCAGCAGCTTGTCTGCCTTAGTCGGGGGAGCAGATACGCAGTATTTT
CDR3: CASSLSALVGGADTQYF

J: TRBJ1-4
V: TRBV11-2
D: NA
size: NA
DNA: TGTGCCAGCAGCCCTAGACGGGGGACGACTAATGAAAAACTGTTTTTT
CDR3: CASSPRRGTTNEKLFF

J: TRBJ2-2
V: TRBV7-6
D: TRBD2
size: NA
DNA: TGTGCCAGCAGCTTAACCGCACCGGGACTAGTGCCCGGGGAGCTGTTTTTT
CDR3: CASSLTAPGLVPGELFF

J: TRBJ1-4
V: TRBV15
D: TRBD1
size: NA
DNA: TGTGCCACCAGCAGGGCCATGGGGCAGGGGGTAAAAGCTAATGAAAAACTGTTTTTT
CDR3: CATSRAMGQGVKANEKLFF

J: TRBJ2-1
V: TRBV27
D: TRBD2
size: NA
DNA: TGTGCCAGCAGCCTACGCGGGGGGAGGACCTACAATGAGCAGTTCTTC
CDR3: CASSLRGGRTYNEQFF

J: TRBJ2-7
V: TRBV13
D: TRBD1
size: NA
DNA: TGTGCCAGCAGCTTCAGCCGGGACAGGGCCAACTACGAGCAGTACTTC
CDR3: CASSFSRDRANYEQYF